The 29 T cell receptor beta chains below come from one sample, sequenced in a study of blood T cell repertoires in COVID-19. TCRdb's copy holds only in-frame clones and misses some; the assay was immunoSEQ multiplex PCR. There are under 250,000 clones in the sample; 65% to 90% occur only once, and approximately 2.4% lies in the top ten. The sequenced sample consisted of peripheral blood. These receptors originate from a woman aged 70 to 79 with COVID-19, enrolled during active disease.

The chain joins TRBV7-6 to TRBJ2-7; 7 nucleotides align to TRBD1. The CDR3 runs to 15 residues. Germline values: CDR1 SGHVS, CDR2 FNYEAQ. V lost 0 bases, J lost 3 bases, and 5 bases stayed unmatched. The CDR3 sequence: CASSLAGQTYYEQYF. The CDR3 DNA reads TGTGCCAGCAGCTTAGCGGGACAGACATACTACGAGCAGTACTTC. Drawing the rest from reference TRBV7-6 and TRBJ2-7, the complete variable domain is GAGVSQSPRYKVTKRGQDVALRCDPISGHVSLYWYRQALGQGPEFLTYFNYEAQQDKSGLPNDRFSAERPEGSISTLTIQRTEQRDSAMYRCASSLAGQTYYEQYFGPGTRLTVT.

V and J are TRBV6-4 and TRBJ1-2; tentatively, D is TRBD1 (5 bases). This CDR3 is built from 16 residues. Germline CDR1 MRHNA, CDR2 SNTAGT. The V end lost 6 bases, the J end lost 3 bases, and 20 bases lay between the germline ends. CDR3 nucleotides: TGTGCCAGCAGCCGCCCACAGGATTCCCCTCACTATGGCTACACCTTC. It specifies CASSRPQDSPHYGYTF.

V gene TRBV9 combines with J gene TRBJ2-5; D gene unclear. Germline CDR1 reads SGDLS; CDR2 reads YYNGEE. V gave up 0 bases and J gave up 2 bases, with 11 bases separating them. The CDR3 runs to 15 residues. DNA of the CDR3: TGTGCCAGCAGCGTAGCTCTAGTCGAGCAAGAGACCCAGTACTTC. Its translation: CASSVALVEQETQYF. Looking up the rest from reference TRBV9 and TRBJ2-5 gives the full variable domain: DSGVTQTPKHLITATGQRVTLRCSPRSGDLSVYWYQQSLDQGLQFLIQYYNGEERAKGNILERFSAQQFPDLHSELNLSSLELGDSALYFCASSVALVEQETQYFGPGTRLLVL.

The CDR3 DNA reads TGCGCCAGCAGCTTCACGGGACAGAGAAACACTGAAGCTTTCTTT. This gives the protein CASSFTGQRNTEAFF. This chain joins TRBV4-1 and TRBJ1-1, with 7 positions matching TRBD1. Germline loops: CDR1 MGHRA, CDR2 YSYEKL. Trimming cost V 5 bases and J 2 bases; bases outside gene matches: 8. The CDR3 is 15 residues long.

This clone was picked up one time. This chain joins TRBV5-1 and TRBJ1-2; D is possibly TRBD1 (5 bases). The CDR3 contains 14 residues. The germline V gene encodes CDR1 SGHRS and CDR2 YFSETQ. V was pared by 2 bases and J by 8 bases, with 16 bases between. Here the CDR3 DNA reads TGCGCCAGCAGCTTAGGGGTCAGTAATGAGGGCTACACCTTC. It specifies CASSLGVSNEGYTF.

The rearrangement joins TRBV14 to TRBJ1-1; the D is unclear. Germline V gene sequence: CDR1 SGHDN, CDR2 FVKESK. Trimming took off 4 bases at V and 4 bases at J, with 13 bases between the two ends. CDR3 length equals 14 residues. The CDR3 DNA is TGTGCCAGCAGCCCCCGGGGTAAGGGCACTGAAGCTTTCTTT. It translates to CASSPRGKGTEAFF.

This chain joins TRBV6-5 and TRBJ2-7, with 8 bases identical to TRBD1. The CDR3 consists of 13 residues. Germline V gene sequence: CDR1 MNHEY, CDR2 SVGAGI. The ends lost 5 bases at V and 5 bases at J; junction bases unmatched: 5. CDR3 bases: TGTGCCAGCAGTCGACAGGGGTTCGACGAGCAGTACTTC. Translating it yields CASSRQGFDEQYF.

This chain uses TRBV5-1 with TRBJ2-3, with 9 bases aligning to TRBD2. J gave up 6 bases and V 3 bases, and 8 bases lay outside the gene matches. This CDR3 region has 15 residues. Looked up from germline, CDR1 is SGHRS and CDR2 is YFSETQ. The CDR3 region has the DNA TGCGCCAGCAGCTGGGACTCTAGCGGGACCGATACGCAGTATTTT. As protein: CASSWDSSGTDTQYF.

V gene TRBV2 combines with J gene TRBJ2-7; the match to TRBD1 covers 11 bases. Germline values: CDR1 SNHLY, CDR2 FYNNEI. The CDR3 loop spans 14 amino acids. With V trimmed by 5 bases and J by 5 bases, 5 bases remained unmatched. CDR3 amino acids: CASSSGQGVNEQYF. CDR3 nucleotides: TGTGCCAGCAGTTCGGGACAGGGGGTCAACGAGCAGTACTTC.

The chain carries TRBV18 and TRBJ2-2; TRBD1 agrees at 9 bases. The germline V gene has CDR1 KGHSH and CDR2 LQKENI. V gave up 4 bases and J gave up 2 bases; unmatched junction bases: 11. The CDR3 is 18 amino acids. The CDR3 nucleotides read TGTGCCAGCTCACGATCAATTACAGGGGGCGCAAACACCGGGGAGCTGTTTTTT. Encoded protein: CASSRSITGGANTGELFF.

The chain joins TRBV5-6 to TRBJ2-7, with unresolved D. Germline values: CDR1 SGHDT, CDR2 YYEEEE. Trimming shortened V by 4 bases and J by 7 bases, and 21 bases separated the two germline ends. The CDR3 has 15 amino acids. CDR3 nucleotides: TGTGCCAGCAGCCCCGAACCAGGTTTGGTGTCTGAGCAGTACTTC. Its translation is CASSPEPGLVSEQYF.

This chain uses TRBV5-1 with TRBJ2-7; tentative D call: TRBD1 (6 bases). Germline values: CDR1 SGHRS, CDR2 YFSETQ. The CDR3 has 13 amino acids. The germline V and J ends were trimmed by 4 bases and 6 bases, with 14 bases remaining between them. CDR3 nucleotides: TGCGCCAGCAGCAATCAAGGGGGTTTCGAGCAGTACTTC. It is translated as CASSNQGGFEQYF.

This clone has more than one count but fewer than ten. This chain connects TRBV3-1 (or the pseudogene TRBV3-2) to TRBJ2-3; weak D call: TRBD2 (5 bases). The germline CDR1 and CDR2 sequences are LGHDT and YNNKEL (reference sequence). V lost 0 bases, J lost 6 bases, and 19 bases lay in between. There are 17 residues in the CDR3. CDR3 DNA sequence: TGTGCCAGCAGCCAAGATGAACGGGGAAGCGGTTCGGATACGCAGTATTTT. Translation: CASSQDERGSGSDTQYF.

The chain joins TRBV30 to TRBJ2-3; 8 nucleotides line up with TRBD2. Looked up from germline, CDR1 is GTSNPN and CDR2 is SVGIG (reference sequence). The CDR3 length is 14 residues. Trimming took 2 bases from V and 1 from J; bases not matched to a gene: 2. CDR3 in amino acids: CAWSTSGRTDTQYF. Here the CDR3 DNA reads TGTGCCTGGAGTACTAGCGGACGCACAGATACGCAGTATTTT.

The chain employs TRBV7-9 and TRBJ1-3; possibly TRBD1 for D (6 bases). This CDR3 comprises 16 residues. Germline lookup yields CDR1 SEHNR and CDR2 FQNEAQ (reference sequence). V was pared by 4 bases and J by 3 bases, with 16 bases between. CDR3 nucleotide sequence: TGTGCCAGCAGCTCCCAAGGGGGAGCGCGTGGAAACACCATATATTTT. The encoded protein is CASSSQGGARGNTIYF.

The chain has TRBV6-1 and TRBJ1-4; D is unresolved. CDR1 is MNHNS and CDR2 is SASEGT in the germline V gene. The V gene lost 0 bases and the J gene lost 14 bases, with 13 bases spanning the gap. The CDR3 is made up of 13 amino acids. The CDR3: CASSEATVSRLFF. DNA of the CDR3: TGTGCCAGCAGTGAAGCGACTGTTAGTCGGCTGTTTTTT.

The chain combines TRBV19 with TRBJ2-1, with D tentatively TRBD1 (5 bases). CDR3 size: 13 residues. The germline CDR1 and CDR2 sequences are LNHDA and SQIVND (reference sequence). Trimming removed 3 bases at V and 5 bases at J, with 8 bases between. CDR3: CASSISGNNEQFF. The CDR3 coding sequence is TGTGCCAGTAGTATTTCAGGGAACAATGAGCAGTTCTTC.

The chain links TRBV29-1 to TRBJ1-1; 11 positions match TRBD1. CDR1 SQVTM and CDR2 ANQGSEA come from the germline V gene. The CDR3 consists of 15 residues. The trim removed 0 bases at V and 10 bases at J, leaving 10 bases unmatched. The CDR3 sequence is CSVEDVDRGPRGAFF. For the CDR3, the DNA is TGCAGCGTTGAAGATGTGGACAGGGGGCCCCGGGGAGCTTTCTTT.

J is TRBJ1-6 and V is TRBV27; D is possibly TRBD1 (5 bases). Germline V gene lookup returns CDR1 MNHEY and CDR2 SMNVEV (reference sequence). The CDR3 runs to 13 residues. The ends were cut back, 5 bases at V and 10 bases at J, with 12 bases in the middle. In DNA form, the CDR3 reads TGTGCCAGCAGTCAGGGCCAGGGCTCACCCCTCCACTTT. Amino acid sequence: CASSQGQGSPLHF.

The chain is built from TRBV7-2 and TRBJ1-4; 8 nucleotides match TRBD1. The CDR3 totals 15 residues. Germline-derived CDR1 and CDR2 are SGHTA and FQGNSA. J gave up 3 bases and V 1 base, and 1 base lay outside the gene matches. CDR3 sequence (DNA): TGTGCCAGCAGCTTAGACAGGGGGGCTAATGAAAAACTGTTTTTT. This encodes CASSLDRGANEKLFF.

J is TRBJ2-2 and V is TRBV7-2; 7 bases are a match to TRBD1. V was clipped by 5 bases and J by 4 bases; unmatched bases: 7. This CDR3 has 15 residues. The germline V gene has CDR1 SGHTA and CDR2 FQGNSA. In DNA, the CDR3 is TGTGCCAGCAGCGTGACAGGGTTTGGCACCGGGGAGCTGTTTTTT. Encoded protein: CASSVTGFGTGELFF.

In this sample, this clone turned up a few times. This rearrangement joins TRBV3-1 (or the pseudogene TRBV3-2) to TRBJ1-2, with 11 bases identical to TRBD1. Trimming cost V 3 bases and J 8 bases; bases outside gene matches: 5. This CDR3 has 14 amino acids. CDR1 LGHDT and CDR2 YNNKEL come from the germline V gene (reference sequence). The CDR3 region has the DNA TGTGCCAGCAGCCAGGAGGACAGGGGGCAAGGCTACACCTTC. Translating it yields CASSQEDRGQGYTF.

The chain carries TRBV19 and TRBJ1-5; perhaps TRBD1 as D (5 bases). Trimming took 6 bases from V and 0 from J, leaving 12 bases between them. This CDR3 contains 15 residues. Germline V gives CDR1 LNHDA, CDR2 SQIVND (reference sequence). The CDR3 DNA reads as TGTGCCAGTAGCCAGGGATCCTATAGCAATCAGCCCCAGCATTTT. This sequence encodes CASSQGSYSNQPQHF.

The genes are TRBV19 and TRBJ1-1; D is uncertain. From germline, CDR1 is LNHDA and CDR2 SQIVND (reference sequence). The CDR3 covers 14 residues. Trimming took 0 bases from V and 1 from J, leaving 6 bases between them. The CDR3 nucleotides are TGTGCCAGTAGTATAGATCGTTGGAACACTGAAGCTTTCTTT. Its translation: CASSIDRWNTEAFF.

J is TRBJ1-2 and V is TRBV29-1; 9 positions agree with TRBD1. The CDR3 has 14 residues. V lost 7 bases to trimming and J lost 6 bases; unmatched junction nucleotides: 12. Germline V gene lookup returns CDR1 SQVTM and CDR2 ANQGSEA. CDR3 bases: TGCAGCGCCGCCGGGACAGGGAGTTCTAATGGCTACACCTTC. This sequence encodes CSAAGTGSSNGYTF.

This chain connects TRBV29-1 to TRBJ2-7; tentatively, D is TRBD1 (5 bases). The CDR3 sequence is 11 residues long. Germline values: CDR1 SQVTM, CDR2 ANQGSEA. The germline V and J ends were trimmed by 6 bases and 2 bases, with 8 bases remaining between them. Here the CDR3 DNA reads TGCAGCGTGCGACAGACCTACGAGCAGTACTTC. Translated: CSVRQTYEQYF.

The V call is TRBV4-2, the J call TRBJ1-3; D perhaps matches TRBD1 (5 bases). Deletions cut 11 bases from V and 5 bases from J, with 16 bases between. The CDR3 has 13 residues. Germline CDR1 LGHNA, CDR2 YNFKEQ. Written as DNA, the CDR3 is TGTGCCCGCCGAAACTCAGGGAGAAACACCATATATTTT. As protein: CARRNSGRNTIYF.

The J gene is TRBJ2-1, the V gene TRBV7-9; possibly TRBD2 for D (5 bases). CDR1 and CDR2 from the germline V gene are SEHNR and FQNEAQ (reference sequence). The CDR3 has 14 residues. V lost 4 bases and J 7 bases, leaving 14 bases between the germline ends. The CDR3 is CASSSGLTLNEQFF. The DNA of the CDR3 is TGTGCCAGCAGCTCAGGACTTACCTTGAATGAGCAGTTCTTC.

The table lists this clone with a few counts. The chain carries TRBV6-1 and TRBJ2-1; 12 bases are a match to TRBD1. Germline V CDR1 and CDR2: MNHNS, SASEGT. Germline trimming cut 4 bases from V and 5 bases from J; bases unmatched to any gene: 12. The CDR3 spans 18 residues. The DNA for the CDR3 is TGTGCCAGCAGTGTTCCGGTGGTTGGGACAGGGGGCAACAATGAGCAGTTCTTC. It is translated as CASSVPVVGTGGNNEQFF.